Each of the 16 T cell receptor beta chains below was sequenced from the same sample in a study of regulatory T cells in long-lasting Graves disease. Combining iRepertoire HTBI primers with Arm-PCR of CDR3 regions, the authors built TCR beta libraries. TCRdb reprocessed the multiplex PCR reads with MiXCR, giving one entry per CDR3 protein. The sample contains over 500,000 distinct CDR3 sequences, 16% of which appear only once. Time point noted: newly diagnosed GD, antithyroid drugs for less than 3 months. There was RNA extracted from PBMCs, and the TCR library was made from it. The same data also contributed to another study, on T cells in Graves' hyperthyroidism and ophthalmopathy.

The material was peripheral blood mononuclear cells (PBMCs), obtained at new diagnosis, from a patient treated with antithyroid drugs. These receptors all stem from a young man with Graves disease.

CDR3 sequence reads: CASSQLRTSGNTIYF. The CDR3 DNA is TGTGCCAGCAGCCAACTCAGGACCTCTGGAAACACCATATATTTT. The chain has TRBV3-1 and TRBJ1-3; D gene uncertain. The CDR3 totals 15 residues. Germline lookup yields CDR1 LGHDT and CDR2 YNNKEL (reference sequence). The germline V and J ends were trimmed by 2 bases and 0 bases, with 8 bases remaining between them.

A few counts support this clonotype. At one of its ends the junction is not consistent with the germline gene, which may arise from a read error. V and J are TRBV7-2 and TRBJ2-5; no definite D call. Germline V gene lookup returns CDR1 SGHTA and CDR2 FQGNSA. The CDR3 contains 13 residues. The CDR3 sequence: CASSPRQQETLYF. The CDR3, as DNA: TGTGCCAGCAGCCCGCGACAACAAGAGACCCTGTACTTC.

This clonotype was found once. V gene TRBV10-3 combines with J gene TRBJ2-7, with 9 bases aligning to TRBD1. Trimming took 2 bases from V and 8 from J; bases not matched to a gene: 7. This CDR3 has 14 residues. Germline V lookup: CDR1 ENHRY, CDR2 SYGVKD. The CDR3 DNA sequence: TGTGCCATCAGTGAGCCGGGACAGGGAGATAAGCAGTACTTC. Amino acids: CAISEPGQGDKQYF.

This clonotype was recorded only once. V gene TRBV19 combines with J gene TRBJ1-5; weak D call: TRBD1 (5 bases). Germline CDR1 reads LNHDA; CDR2 reads SQIVND (reference sequence). V lost 11 bases and J 0 bases, leaving 17 bases between the germline ends. This CDR3 spans 15 amino acids. For the CDR3, the DNA is TGTGCCGTGCGCCCAGGACAACATAGCAATCAGCCCCAGCATTTT. Protein product: CAVRPGQHSNQPQHF.

This clonotype was seen repeatedly, ten times or more. J is TRBJ1-1 and V is TRBV28, with D possibly TRBD1 on 5 matching bases. Germline CDR1 is MDHEN and CDR2 is SYDVKM. Trimming took 8 bases from V and 6 from J, leaving 22 bases between them. The CDR3 sequence is 15 residues long. The CDR3 sequence is CASPPKGAGRSEAFF. Here the CDR3 DNA reads TGTGCCAGCCCCCCTAAGGGCGCAGGGCGGTCTGAAGCTTTCTTT.

V and J are TRBV12-3 or TRBV12-4 and TRBJ2-3, with a possible D match to TRBD1 (6 bases). The CDR3 is 15 residues long. Trimming removed 4 bases at V and 4 bases at J, with 15 bases between. The chain's CDR3 is CASSWGPGSADTQYF. The CDR3 nucleotides are TGTGCCAGCAGTTGGGGGCCGGGGTCGGCAGATACGCAGTATTTT.

This clonotype was seen many times. The CDR3 loop is CSARVLGIQETQYF. For the CDR3, the DNA is TGCAGTGCTAGAGTCCTTGGGATCCAAGAGACCCAGTACTTC. This sequence joins TRBV20-1 and TRBJ2-5, with D unresolved. In germline, CDR1 is DFQATT, CDR2 SNEGSKA (reference sequence). V lost 1 base to trimming and J lost 1 base, with 10 bases between them. The CDR3 extends over 14 amino acids.

This clonotype was recorded a few times. The gene calls are TRBV27 and TRBJ1-2; 7 bases line up with TRBD1. The CDR3 extends over 16 amino acids. Germline values: CDR1 MNHEY, CDR2 SMNVEV (reference sequence). V lost 0 bases to trimming and J lost 5 bases; unmatched junction nucleotides: 9. The CDR3 coding sequence is TGTGCCAGCAGTTTATCCCTAGGGACAGCCGAATATGGCTACACCTTC. Translating gives CASSLSLGTAEYGYTF.

This clonotype was counted ten times or more. The junction differs from germline at one of its ends, possibly a read error. The rearrangement links TRBV13 to TRBJ1-1, with TRBD1 as a possible D gene (5 bases). In germline, CDR1 is PRHDT, CDR2 FYEKMQ (reference sequence). This CDR3 region has 11 residues. The CDR3 DNA follows: TGTGCCAGCAGCTTTGGGGGGTCCCCTCTCTTT. Protein product: CASSFGGSPLF.

Only a few counts were recorded for this clonotype. An end of the junction does not agree with germline; a read error may underlie this. The chain carries TRBV18 and TRBJ2-6; D is perhaps TRBD1 (5 bases). The CDR3 runs 16 residues. Germline-derived CDR1 and CDR2 are KGHSH and LQKENI. CDR3 sequence (DNA): TGTGCCAGCTCACCACCGGGTAAGGCTGGGGCCAGCGTCCTGACTTTC. Encoded protein: CASSPPGKAGASVLTF.

This clonotype was detected only a few times. The chain employs TRBV6-1 and TRBJ1-1, with 9 positions matching TRBD1. With V trimmed by 7 bases and J by 4 bases, 7 bases remained unmatched. This CDR3 has 14 residues. Germline CDR1 reads MNHNS; CDR2 reads SASEGT. This CDR3 reads CASTLDRGGTEAFF. DNA of the CDR3: TGTGCCAGCACCCTGGACAGGGGCGGCACTGAAGCTTTCTTT.

The V call is TRBV5-1, the J call TRBJ2-3, with 8 bases matching TRBD2. The germline CDR1 and CDR2 sequences are SGHRS and YFSETQ. The CDR3 is made up of 14 amino acids. V lost 4 bases to trimming and J lost 3 bases; unmatched junction nucleotides: 4. The CDR3 reads CASSPGLETDTQYF. The DNA for the CDR3 is TGCGCCAGCAGCCCGGGACTAGAGACAGATACGCAGTATTTT.

The chain has TRBV20-1 and TRBJ1-1, with TRBD1 as a possible D gene (5 bases). The germline V gene encodes CDR1 DFQATT and CDR2 SNEGSKA (reference sequence). The CDR3 length is 13 residues. Trimming took off 0 bases at V and 7 bases at J, with 12 bases between the two ends. DNA of the CDR3: TGCAGTGCTAGAGATCTAGACAGAGGTGAAGCTTTCTTT. Translation gives CSARDLDRGEAFF.

In its sample, this clonotype was seen many times. The J gene is TRBJ1-1, the V gene TRBV30; D perhaps matches TRBD1 (6 bases). V was trimmed by 2 bases and J by 4 bases, leaving 11 bases between them. Germline lookup yields CDR1 GTSNPN and CDR2 SVGIG (reference sequence). The CDR3 has 13 amino acids. The CDR3 protein is CAWSSRGGTEAFF. CDR3 DNA sequence: TGTGCCTGGAGTAGCAGGGGAGGCACTGAAGCTTTCTTT. Full variable domain (rest looked up from reference TRBV30 and TRBJ1-1): SQTIHQWPATLVQPVGSPLSLECTVEGTSNPNLYWYRQAAGRGLQLLFYSVGIGQISSEVPQNLSASRPQDRQFILSSKKLLLSDSGFYLCAWSSRGGTEAFFGQGTRLTVV.

In regard to this clonotype: Just one base apart from a much larger clone, this may be a read error. V usage is TRBV30 and J usage is TRBJ2-1; TRBD2 aligns across 9 bases. Germline V gives CDR1 GTSNPN, CDR2 SVGIG (reference sequence). The CDR3 consists of 14 residues. After removal of 4 bases from V and 7 bases from J, the junction contained 8 bases not matched to a gene. CDR3 amino acids: CAWTAIGLANEQFF. Here the CDR3 DNA reads TGTGCCTGGACTGCAATAGGACTAGCGAATGAGCAGTTCTTC. The variable domain in full, completed from reference TRBV30 and TRBJ2-1, reads SQTIHQWPATLVQPVGSPLSLECTVEGTSNPNLYWYRQAAGRGLQLLFYSVGIGQISSEVPQNLSASRPQDRQFILSSKKLLLSDSGFYLCAWTAIGLANEQFFGPGTRLTVL.

This chain uses TRBV20-1 with TRBJ1-6; D gene unclear. V dropped 5 bases and J dropped 7 bases, with 21 bases sitting between them. CDR3 length: 16 amino acids. Per germline, CDR1 DFQATT and CDR2 SNEGSKA (reference sequence). The chain's CDR3 is CSAYQSEGSQNSPLHF. The CDR3 DNA follows: TGCAGTGCTTATCAATCCGAGGGCTCACAGAATTCACCCCTCCACTTT.